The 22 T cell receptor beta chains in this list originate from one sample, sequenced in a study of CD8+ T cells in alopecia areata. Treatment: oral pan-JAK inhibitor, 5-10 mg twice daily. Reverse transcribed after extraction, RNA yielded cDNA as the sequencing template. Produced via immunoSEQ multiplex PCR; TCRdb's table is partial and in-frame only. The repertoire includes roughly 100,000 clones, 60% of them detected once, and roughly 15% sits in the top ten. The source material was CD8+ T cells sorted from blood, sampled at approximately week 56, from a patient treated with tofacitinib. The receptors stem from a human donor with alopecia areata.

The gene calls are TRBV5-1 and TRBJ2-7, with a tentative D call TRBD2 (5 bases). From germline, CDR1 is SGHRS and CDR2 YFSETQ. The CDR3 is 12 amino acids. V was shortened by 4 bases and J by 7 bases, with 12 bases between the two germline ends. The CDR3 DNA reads TGCGCCAGCAGCGAGCCCCGGAGGGAGCAGTACTTC. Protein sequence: CASSEPRREQYF.

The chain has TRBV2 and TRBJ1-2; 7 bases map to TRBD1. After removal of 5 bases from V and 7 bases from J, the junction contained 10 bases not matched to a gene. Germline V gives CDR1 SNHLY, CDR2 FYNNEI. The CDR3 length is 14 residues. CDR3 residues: CASSPGGGDFGYTF. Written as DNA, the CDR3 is TGTGCCAGCAGTCCAGGAGGGGGCGATTTTGGCTACACCTTC.

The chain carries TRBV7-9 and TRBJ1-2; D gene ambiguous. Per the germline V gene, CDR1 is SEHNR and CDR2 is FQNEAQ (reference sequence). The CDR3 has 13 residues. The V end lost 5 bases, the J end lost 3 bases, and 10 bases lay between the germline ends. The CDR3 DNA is TGTGCCAGCAGCCAACACCCCTACTATGGCTACACCTTC. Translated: CASSQHPYYGYTF.

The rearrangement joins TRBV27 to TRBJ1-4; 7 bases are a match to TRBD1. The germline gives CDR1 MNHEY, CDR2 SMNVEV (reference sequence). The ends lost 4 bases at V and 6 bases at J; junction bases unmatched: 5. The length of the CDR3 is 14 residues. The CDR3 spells CASSSEGADEKLFF. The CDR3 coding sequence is TGTGCCAGCAGTTCTGAGGGGGCGGATGAAAAACTGTTTTTT.

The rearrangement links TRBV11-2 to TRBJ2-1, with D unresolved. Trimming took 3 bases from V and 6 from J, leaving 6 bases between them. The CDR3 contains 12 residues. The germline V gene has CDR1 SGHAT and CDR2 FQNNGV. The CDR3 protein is CASSFNGNEQFF. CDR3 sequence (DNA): TGTGCCAGCAGCTTTAATGGCAATGAGCAGTTCTTC. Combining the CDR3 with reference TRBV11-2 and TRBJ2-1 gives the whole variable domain EAGVAQSPRYKIIEKRQSVAFWCNPISGHATLYWYQQILGQGPKLLIQFQNNGVVDDSQLPKDRFSAERLKGVDSTLKIQPAKLEDSAVYLCASSFNGNEQFFGPGTRLTVL.

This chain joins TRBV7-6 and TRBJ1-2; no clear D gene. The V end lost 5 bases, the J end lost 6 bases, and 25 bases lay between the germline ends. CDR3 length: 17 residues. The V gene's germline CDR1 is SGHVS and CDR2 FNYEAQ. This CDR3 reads CASSPWAEGEDVNGYTF. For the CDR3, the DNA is TGTGCCAGCAGCCCGTGGGCGGAGGGCGAAGATGTGAATGGCTACACCTTC.

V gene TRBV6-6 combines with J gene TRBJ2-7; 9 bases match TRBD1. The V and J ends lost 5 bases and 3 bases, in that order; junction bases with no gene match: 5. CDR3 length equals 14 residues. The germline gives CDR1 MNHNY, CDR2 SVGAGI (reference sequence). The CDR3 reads CASSPRGQGYEQYF. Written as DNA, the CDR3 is TGTGCCAGCAGTCCTCGGGGACAGGGCTACGAGCAGTACTTC.

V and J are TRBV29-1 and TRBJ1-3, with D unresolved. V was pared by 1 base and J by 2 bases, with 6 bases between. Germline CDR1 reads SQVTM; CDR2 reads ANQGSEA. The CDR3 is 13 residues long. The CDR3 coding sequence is TGCAGCGTTGAAGGGAGGCCTGGAAACACCATATATTTT. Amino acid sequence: CSVEGRPGNTIYF. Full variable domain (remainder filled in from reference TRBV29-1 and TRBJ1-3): SAVISQKPSRDICQRGTSLTIQCQVDSQVTMMFWYRQQPGQSLTLIATANQGSEATYESGFVIDKFPISRPNLTFSTLTVSNMSPEDSSIYLCSVEGRPGNTIYFGEGSWLTVV.

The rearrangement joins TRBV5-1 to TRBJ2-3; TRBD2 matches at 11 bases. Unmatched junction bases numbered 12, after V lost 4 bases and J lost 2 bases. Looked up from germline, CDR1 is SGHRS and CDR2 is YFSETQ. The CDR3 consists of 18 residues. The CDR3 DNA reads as TGCGCCAGCAGCGAAACTAGCGGGGGCCGGAGGCTCACAGATACGCAGTATTTT. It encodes CASSETSGGRRLTDTQYF.

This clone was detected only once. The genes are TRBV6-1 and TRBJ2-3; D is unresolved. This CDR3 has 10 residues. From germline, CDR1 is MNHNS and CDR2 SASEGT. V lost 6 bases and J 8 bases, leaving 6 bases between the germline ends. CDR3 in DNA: TGTGCCAGCAGCACGGGTACGCAGTATTTT. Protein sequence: CASSTGTQYF.

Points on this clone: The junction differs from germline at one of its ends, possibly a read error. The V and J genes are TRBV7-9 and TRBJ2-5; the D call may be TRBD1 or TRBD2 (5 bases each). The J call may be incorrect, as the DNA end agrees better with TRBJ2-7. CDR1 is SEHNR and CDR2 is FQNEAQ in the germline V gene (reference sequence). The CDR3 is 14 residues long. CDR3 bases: TGCGCCAGCAGCTTATCAGGGACCCCCTACGAGCAGTACTTC. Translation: CASSLSGTPYEQYF.

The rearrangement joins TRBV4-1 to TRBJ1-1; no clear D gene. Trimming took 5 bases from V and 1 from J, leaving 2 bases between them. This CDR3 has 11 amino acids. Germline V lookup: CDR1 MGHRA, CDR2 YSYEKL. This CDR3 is CASSENTEAFF. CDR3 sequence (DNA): TGCGCCAGCAGCGAGAACACTGAAGCTTTCTTT.

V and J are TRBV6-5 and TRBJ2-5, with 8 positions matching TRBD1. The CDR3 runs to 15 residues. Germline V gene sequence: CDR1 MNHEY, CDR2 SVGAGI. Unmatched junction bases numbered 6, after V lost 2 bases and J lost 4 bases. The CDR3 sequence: CASSYGQGTRETQYF. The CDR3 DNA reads TGTGCCAGCAGTTACGGACAGGGAACGAGAGAGACCCAGTACTTC.

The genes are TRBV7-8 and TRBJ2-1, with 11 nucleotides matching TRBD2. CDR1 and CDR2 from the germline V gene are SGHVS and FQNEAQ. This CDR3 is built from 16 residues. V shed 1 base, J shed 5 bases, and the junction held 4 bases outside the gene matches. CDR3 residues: CASSLVGTSGNNEQFF. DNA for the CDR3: TGTGCCAGCAGCTTAGTGGGGACTAGCGGCAACAATGAGCAGTTCTTC.

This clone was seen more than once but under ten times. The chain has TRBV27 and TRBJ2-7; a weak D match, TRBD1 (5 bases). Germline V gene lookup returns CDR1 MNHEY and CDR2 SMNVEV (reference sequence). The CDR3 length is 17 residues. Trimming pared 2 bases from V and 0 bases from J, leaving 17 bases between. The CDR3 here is CASSLGLGPPASYEQYF. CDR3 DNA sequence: TGTGCCAGCAGTTTAGGTTTGGGGCCGCCTGCCTCCTACGAGCAGTACTTC.

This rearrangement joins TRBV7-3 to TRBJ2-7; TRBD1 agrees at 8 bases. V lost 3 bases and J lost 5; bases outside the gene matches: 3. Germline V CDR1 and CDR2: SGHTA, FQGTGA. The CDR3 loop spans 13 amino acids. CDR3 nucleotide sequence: TGTGCCAGCAGCTTGACAGGGGCCGACGAGCAGTACTTC. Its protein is CASSLTGADEQYF.

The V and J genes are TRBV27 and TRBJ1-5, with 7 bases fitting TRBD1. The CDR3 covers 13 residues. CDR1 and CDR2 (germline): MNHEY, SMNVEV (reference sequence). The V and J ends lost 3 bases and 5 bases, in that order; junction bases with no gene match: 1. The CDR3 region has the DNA TGTGCCAGCAGTTTGACAGGGCATCAGCCCCAGCATTTT. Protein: CASSLTGHQPQHF.

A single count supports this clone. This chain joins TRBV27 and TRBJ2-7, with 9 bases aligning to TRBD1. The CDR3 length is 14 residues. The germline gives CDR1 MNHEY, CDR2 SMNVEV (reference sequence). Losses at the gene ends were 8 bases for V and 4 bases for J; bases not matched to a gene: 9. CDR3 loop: CASAPGTGIYEQYF. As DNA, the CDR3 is TGTGCCAGCGCACCCGGGACAGGGATTTACGAGCAGTACTTC.

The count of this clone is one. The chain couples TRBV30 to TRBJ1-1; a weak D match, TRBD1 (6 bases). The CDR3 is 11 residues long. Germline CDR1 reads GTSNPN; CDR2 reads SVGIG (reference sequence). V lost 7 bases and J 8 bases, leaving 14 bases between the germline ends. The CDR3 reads CASSPGAEAFF. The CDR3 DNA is TGTGCCTCTTCCCCGGGGGCGGAAGCTTTCTTT.

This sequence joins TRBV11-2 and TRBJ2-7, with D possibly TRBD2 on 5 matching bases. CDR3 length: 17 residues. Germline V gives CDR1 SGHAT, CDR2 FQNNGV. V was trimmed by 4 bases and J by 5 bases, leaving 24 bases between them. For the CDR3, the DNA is TGTGCCAGCAGCTCCCCATCGGGGAGTGGGGTGTTCCACGAGCAGTACTTC. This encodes CASSSPSGSGVFHEQYF.

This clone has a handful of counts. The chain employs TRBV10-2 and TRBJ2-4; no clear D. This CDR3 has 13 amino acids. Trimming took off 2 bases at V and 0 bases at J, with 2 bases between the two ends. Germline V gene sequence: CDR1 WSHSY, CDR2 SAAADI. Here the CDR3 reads CASSETAKNIQYF. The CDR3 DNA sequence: TGCGCCAGCAGTGAGACAGCCAAAAACATTCAGTACTTC.

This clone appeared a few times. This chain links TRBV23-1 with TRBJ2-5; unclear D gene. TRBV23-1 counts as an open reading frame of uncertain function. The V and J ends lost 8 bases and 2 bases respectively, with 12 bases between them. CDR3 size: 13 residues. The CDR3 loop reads CASPLSSQETQYF. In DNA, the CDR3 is TGCGCCAGCCCACTTTCCTCGCAAGAGACCCAGTACTTC.